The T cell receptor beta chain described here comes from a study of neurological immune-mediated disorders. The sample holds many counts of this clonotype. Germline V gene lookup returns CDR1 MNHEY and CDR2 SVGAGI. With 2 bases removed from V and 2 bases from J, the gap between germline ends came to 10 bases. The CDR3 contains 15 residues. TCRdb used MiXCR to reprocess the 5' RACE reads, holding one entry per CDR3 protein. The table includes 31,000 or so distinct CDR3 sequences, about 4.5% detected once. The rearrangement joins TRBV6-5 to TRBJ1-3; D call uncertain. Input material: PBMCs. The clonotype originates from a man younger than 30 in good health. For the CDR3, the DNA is TGTGCCAGCAGTTACGATTCAGATACTGGAAACACCATATATTTT. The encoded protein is CASSYDSDTGNTIYF.